This TCR beta chain was profiled in a study of T cells in localized non-small cell lung cancer. Study-wide results and caveats: A median 57 of the top 100 tumor clones appeared in adjacent lung. Higher T cell density in the blood was associated with longer overall survival, whereas higher adjacent-lung clonality associated with shorter survival. Uninvolved neighboring lung showed the greatest T cell clonality, exceeding tumor. Analysis by sequencing included only one tumor region, so heterogeneity remains possible.

Produced via immunoSEQ multiplex PCR; TCRdb's table is partial and in-frame only. This table holds over 20,000 clones, 92% found once. CDR1 and CDR2 from the germline V gene are LNHDA and SQIVND (reference sequence). The CDR3 loop spans 13 amino acids. Trimming left V 4 bases short and J 3 bases short, with 10 bases between. This clone was detected only once. Its antigen is not known. The chain uses TRBV19 and TRBJ2-7; no firm D call. This specimen was peripheral blood, taken before any cancer treatment. The TCR originated in a man between 40 and 69 years old with stage III squamous cell lung carcinoma. The CDR3 DNA reads TGTGCCAGTAGTAGCGGTGTAAACTACGAGCAGTACTTC. Its translation is CASSSGVNYEQYF.